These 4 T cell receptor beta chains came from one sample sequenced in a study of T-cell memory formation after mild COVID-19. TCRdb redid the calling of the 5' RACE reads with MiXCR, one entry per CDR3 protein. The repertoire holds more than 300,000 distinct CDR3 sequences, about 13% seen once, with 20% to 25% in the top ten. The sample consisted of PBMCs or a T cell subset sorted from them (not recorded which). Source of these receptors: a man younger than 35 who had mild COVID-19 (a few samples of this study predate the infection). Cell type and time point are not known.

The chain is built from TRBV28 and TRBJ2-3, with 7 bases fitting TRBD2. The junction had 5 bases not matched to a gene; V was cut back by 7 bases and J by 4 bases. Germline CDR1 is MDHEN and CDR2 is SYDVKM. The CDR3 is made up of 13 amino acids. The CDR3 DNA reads TGTGCCAGCACCCCCCGGGGGGCAGATACGCAGTATTTT. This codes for CASTPRGADTQYF.

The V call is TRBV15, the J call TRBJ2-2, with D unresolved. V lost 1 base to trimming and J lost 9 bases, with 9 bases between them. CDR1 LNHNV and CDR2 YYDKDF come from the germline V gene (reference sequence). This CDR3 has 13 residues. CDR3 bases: TGTGCCACCAGCAGAGTACGCTCCCGGGAGCTGTTTTTT. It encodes CATSRVRSRELFF. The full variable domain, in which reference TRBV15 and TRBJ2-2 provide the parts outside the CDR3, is DAMVIQNPRYQVTQFGKPVTLSCSQTLNHNVMYWYQQKSSQAPKLLFHYYDKDFNNEADTPDNFQSRRPNTSFCFLDIRSPGLGDTAMYLCATSRVRSRELFFGEGSRLTVL.

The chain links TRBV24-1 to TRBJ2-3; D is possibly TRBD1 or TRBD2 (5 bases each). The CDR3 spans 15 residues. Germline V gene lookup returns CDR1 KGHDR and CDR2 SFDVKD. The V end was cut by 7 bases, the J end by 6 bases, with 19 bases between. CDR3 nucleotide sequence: TGTGCCACCAGCCACCGGGACGGTGTTGAGGATACGCAGTATTTT. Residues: CATSHRDGVEDTQYF.

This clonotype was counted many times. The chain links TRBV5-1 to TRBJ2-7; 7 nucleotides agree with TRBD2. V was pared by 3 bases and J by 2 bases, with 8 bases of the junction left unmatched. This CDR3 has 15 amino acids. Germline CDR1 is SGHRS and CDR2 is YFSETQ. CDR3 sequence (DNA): TGCGCCAGCAGCTCCACGGGGGGTAATACCTACGAGCAGTACTTC. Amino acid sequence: CASSSTGGNTYEQYF.